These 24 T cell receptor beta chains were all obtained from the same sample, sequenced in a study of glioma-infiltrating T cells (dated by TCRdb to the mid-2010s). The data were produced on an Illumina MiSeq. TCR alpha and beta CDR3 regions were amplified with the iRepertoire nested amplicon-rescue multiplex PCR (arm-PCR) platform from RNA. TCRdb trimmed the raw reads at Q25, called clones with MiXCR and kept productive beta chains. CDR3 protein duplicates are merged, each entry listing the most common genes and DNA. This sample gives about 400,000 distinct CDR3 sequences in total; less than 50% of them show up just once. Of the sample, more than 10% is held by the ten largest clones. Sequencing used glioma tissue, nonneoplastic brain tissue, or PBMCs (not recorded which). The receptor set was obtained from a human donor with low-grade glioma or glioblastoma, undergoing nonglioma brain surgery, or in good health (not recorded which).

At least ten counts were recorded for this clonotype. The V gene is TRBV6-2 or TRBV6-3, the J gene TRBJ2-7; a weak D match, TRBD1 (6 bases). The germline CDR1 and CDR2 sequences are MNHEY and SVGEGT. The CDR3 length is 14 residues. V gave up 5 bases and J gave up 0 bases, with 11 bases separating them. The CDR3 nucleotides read TGTGCCAGCAGTAAGCGGACAGTCTCCTACGAGCAGTACTTC. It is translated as CASSKRTVSYEQYF.

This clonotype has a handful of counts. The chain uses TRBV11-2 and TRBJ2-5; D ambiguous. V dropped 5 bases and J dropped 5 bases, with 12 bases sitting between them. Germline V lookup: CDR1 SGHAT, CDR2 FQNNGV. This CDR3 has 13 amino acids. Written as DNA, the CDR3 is TGTGCCAGCAGCCCATTCGCTGGGGAGACCCAGTACTTC. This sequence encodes CASSPFAGETQYF.

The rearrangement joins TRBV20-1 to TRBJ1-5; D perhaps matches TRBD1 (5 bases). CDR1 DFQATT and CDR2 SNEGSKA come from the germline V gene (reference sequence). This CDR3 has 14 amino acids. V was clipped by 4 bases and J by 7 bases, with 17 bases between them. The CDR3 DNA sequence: TGCAGTGCTAAAGGGACGGAGGCCGGCCAGCCCCAGCATTTT. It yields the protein CSAKGTEAGQPQHF.

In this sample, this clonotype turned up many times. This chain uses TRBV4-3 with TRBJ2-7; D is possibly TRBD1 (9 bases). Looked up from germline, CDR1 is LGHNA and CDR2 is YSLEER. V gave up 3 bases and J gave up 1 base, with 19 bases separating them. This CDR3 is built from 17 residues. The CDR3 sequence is CASSHSRGGQGSYEQYF. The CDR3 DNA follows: TGCGCCAGCAGCCACTCCCGGGGGGGACAGGGTTCCTACGAGCAGTACTTC.

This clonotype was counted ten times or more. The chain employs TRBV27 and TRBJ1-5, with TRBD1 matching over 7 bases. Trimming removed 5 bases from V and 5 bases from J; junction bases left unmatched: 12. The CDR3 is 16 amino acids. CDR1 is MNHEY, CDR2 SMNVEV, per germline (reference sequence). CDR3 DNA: TGTGCCAGCAGTCCCTCCGGGACAGTAGGGGATCAGCCCCAGCATTTT. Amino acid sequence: CASSPSGTVGDQPQHF.

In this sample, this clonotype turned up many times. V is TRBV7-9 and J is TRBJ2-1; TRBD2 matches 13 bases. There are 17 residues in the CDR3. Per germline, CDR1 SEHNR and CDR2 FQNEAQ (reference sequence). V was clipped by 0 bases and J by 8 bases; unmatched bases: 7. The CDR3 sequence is CASSLARTSGSRDEQFF. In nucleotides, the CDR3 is TGTGCCAGCAGCTTAGCGAGGACTAGCGGGAGCCGGGATGAGCAGTTCTTC. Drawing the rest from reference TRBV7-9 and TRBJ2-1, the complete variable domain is DTGVSQNPRHKITKRGQNVTFRCDPISEHNRLYWYRQTLGQGPEFLTYFQNEAQLEKSRLLSDRFSAERPKGSFSTLEIQRTEQGDSAMYLCASSLARTSGSRDEQFFGPGTRLTVL.

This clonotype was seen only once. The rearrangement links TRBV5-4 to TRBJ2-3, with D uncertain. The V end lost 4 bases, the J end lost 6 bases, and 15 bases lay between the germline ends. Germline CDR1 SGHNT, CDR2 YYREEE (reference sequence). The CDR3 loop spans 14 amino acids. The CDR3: CASSPRPLRDTQYF. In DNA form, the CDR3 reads TGTGCCAGCAGCCCTAGGCCTCTCCGGGATACGCAGTATTTT.

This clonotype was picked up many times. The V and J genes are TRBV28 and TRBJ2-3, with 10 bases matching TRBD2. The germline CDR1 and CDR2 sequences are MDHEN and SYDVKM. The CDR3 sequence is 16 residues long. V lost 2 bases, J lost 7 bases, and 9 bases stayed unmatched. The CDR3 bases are TGTGCCAGCAGTTTACCCAGCGGGAGGGCCGGAAATACGCAGTATTTT. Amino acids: CASSLPSGRAGNTQYF.

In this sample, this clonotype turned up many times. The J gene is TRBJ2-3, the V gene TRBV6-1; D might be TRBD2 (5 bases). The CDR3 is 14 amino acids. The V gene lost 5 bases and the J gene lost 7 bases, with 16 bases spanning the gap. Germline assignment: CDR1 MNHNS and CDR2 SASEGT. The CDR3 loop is CASSPRGSLNTQYF. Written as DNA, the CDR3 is TGTGCCAGCAGTCCCCGGGGTAGCCTAAATACGCAGTATTTT.

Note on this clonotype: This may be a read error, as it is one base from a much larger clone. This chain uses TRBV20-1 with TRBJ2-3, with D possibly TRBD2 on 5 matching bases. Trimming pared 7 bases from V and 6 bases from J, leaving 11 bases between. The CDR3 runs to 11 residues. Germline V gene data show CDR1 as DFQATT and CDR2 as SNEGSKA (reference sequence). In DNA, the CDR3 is TGCAGTGTCGAGGGAAGTGATACGCAGTATTTT. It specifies CSVEGSDTQYF.

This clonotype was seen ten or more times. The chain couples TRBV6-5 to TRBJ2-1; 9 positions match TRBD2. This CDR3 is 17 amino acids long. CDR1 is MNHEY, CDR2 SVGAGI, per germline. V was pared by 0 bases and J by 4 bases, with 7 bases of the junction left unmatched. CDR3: CASSYSSLAGPYNEQFF. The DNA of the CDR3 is TGTGCCAGCAGTTACTCGAGTCTAGCGGGACCTTACAATGAGCAGTTCTTC.

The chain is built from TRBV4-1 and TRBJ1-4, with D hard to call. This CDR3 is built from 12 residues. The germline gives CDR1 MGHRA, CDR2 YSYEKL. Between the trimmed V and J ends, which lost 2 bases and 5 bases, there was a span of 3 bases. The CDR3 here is CASSQNNEKLFF. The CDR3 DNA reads TGCGCCAGCAGCCAAAACAATGAAAAACTGTTTTTT.

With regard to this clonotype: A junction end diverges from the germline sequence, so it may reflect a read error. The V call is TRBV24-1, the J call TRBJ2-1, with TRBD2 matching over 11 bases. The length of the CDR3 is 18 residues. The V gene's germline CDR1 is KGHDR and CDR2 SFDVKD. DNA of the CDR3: TGTGCCACCAGTGATTTGGTGACTAGCGGGGCCCCCTACAATGAGCGGTTCTTC. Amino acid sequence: CATSDLVTSGAPYNERFF.

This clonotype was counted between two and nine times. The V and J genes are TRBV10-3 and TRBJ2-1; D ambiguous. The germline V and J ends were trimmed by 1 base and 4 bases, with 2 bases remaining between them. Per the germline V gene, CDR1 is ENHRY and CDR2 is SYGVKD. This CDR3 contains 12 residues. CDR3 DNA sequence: TGTGCCATCAGTGAGTATTACAATGAGCAGTTCTTC. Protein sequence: CAISEYYNEQFF.

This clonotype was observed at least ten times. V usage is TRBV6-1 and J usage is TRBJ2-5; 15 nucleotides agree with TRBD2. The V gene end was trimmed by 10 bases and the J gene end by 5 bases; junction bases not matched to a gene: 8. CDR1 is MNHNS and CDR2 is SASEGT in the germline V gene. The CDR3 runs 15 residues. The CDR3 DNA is TGTGCCACGGGACTAGCGGGAGGCTCGTGGGAGACCCAGTACTTC. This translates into CATGLAGGSWETQYF.

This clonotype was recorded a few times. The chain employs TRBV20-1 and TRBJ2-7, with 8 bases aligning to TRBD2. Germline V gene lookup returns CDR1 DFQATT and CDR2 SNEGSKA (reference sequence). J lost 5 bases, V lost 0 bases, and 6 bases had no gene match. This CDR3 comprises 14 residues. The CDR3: CSARDRLAGHEQYF. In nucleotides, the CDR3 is TGCAGTGCTAGAGATCGGCTAGCGGGCCACGAGCAGTACTTC.

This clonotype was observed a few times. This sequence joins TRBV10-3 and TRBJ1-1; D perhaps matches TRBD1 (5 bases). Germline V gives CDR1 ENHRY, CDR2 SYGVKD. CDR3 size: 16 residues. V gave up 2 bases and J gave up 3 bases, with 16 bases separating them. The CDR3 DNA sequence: TGTGCCATCAGTGAGAGGTGGGGGGTAGGTGACACTGAAGCTTTCTTT. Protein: CAISERWGVGDTEAFF.

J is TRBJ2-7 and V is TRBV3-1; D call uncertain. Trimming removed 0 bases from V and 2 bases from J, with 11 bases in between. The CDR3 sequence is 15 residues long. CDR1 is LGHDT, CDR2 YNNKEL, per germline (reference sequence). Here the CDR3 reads CASSQDPRGTYEQYF. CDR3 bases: TGTGCCAGCAGCCAAGATCCTAGAGGCACCTACGAGCAGTACTTC.

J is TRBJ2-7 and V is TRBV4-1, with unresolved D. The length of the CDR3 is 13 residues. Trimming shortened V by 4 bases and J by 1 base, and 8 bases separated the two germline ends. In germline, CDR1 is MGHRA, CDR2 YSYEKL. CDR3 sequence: CASSRERSYEQYF. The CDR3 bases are TGCGCCAGCAGCCGAGAACGTTCCTACGAGCAGTACTTC.

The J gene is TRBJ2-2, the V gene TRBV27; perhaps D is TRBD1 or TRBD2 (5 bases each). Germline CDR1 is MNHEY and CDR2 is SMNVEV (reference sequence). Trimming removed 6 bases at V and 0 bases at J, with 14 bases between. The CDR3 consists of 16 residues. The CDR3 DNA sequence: TGTGCCAGCAGCCGGGACGAATGGGCGAACACCGGGGAGCTGTTTTTT. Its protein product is CASSRDEWANTGELFF.

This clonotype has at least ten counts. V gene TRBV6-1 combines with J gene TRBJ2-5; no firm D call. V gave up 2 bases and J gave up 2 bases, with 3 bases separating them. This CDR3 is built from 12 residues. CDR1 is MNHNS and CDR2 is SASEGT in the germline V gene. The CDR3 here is CASSEQQETQYF. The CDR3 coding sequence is TGTGCCAGCAGTGAACAGCAAGAGACCCAGTACTTC.

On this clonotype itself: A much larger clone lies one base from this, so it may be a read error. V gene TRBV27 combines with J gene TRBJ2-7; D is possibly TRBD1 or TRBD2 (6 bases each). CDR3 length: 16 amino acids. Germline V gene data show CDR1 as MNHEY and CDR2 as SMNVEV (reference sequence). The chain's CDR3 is CASSLLSGDNSYEKYF. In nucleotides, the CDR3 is TGTGCCAGCAGTTTATTGTCGGGGGACAACTCCTACGAGAAGTACTTC.

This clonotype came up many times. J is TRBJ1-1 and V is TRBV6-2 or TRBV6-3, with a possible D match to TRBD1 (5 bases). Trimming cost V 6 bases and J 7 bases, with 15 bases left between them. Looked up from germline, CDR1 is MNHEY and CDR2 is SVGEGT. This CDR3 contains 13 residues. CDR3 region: CASRHDRSFEAFF. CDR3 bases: TGTGCCAGCAGGCACGACAGAAGCTTTGAAGCTTTCTTT.

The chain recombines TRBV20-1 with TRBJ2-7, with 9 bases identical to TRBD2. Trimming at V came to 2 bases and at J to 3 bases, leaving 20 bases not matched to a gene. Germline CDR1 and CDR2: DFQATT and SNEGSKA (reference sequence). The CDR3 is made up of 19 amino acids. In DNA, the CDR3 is TGCAGTGCTAGACGGATTGGGGGACACACTAGCGGGTTCTTCTACGAGCAGTACTTC. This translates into CSARRIGGHTSGFFYEQYF.